This T cell receptor (beta chain) derives from a study of blood T cell repertoires in COVID-19. At the level of the study: Sites across the United States, Italy and Spain contributed samples from acute and convalescent COVID-19.

The length of the CDR3 is 15 residues. V dropped 3 bases and J dropped 4; count of bases not matched to a gene: 7. CDR1 SGHTA and CDR2 FQGNSA come from the germline V gene. In the authors' methods: Estimation of nucleated cell counts was performed using reference gene primer amplification. Clones were sequenced by immunoSEQ multiplex PCR, and TCRdb holds only the in-frame ones, with some missing. The D gene and trimming were derived from the DNA, and the V and J assignments and clone size from that table. The data show about 260,000 clones, 75% to 90% seen once. The TCR comes from a woman between 45 and 60 years old who had recovered from COVID-19. The material sequenced was peripheral blood. The chain recombines TRBV7-2 with TRBJ1-2; 8 nucleotides agree with TRBD1. CDR3 DNA: TGTGCCAGCAGCTTGTCTTCCGGGACAGGCTATGGCTACACCTTC. Its protein is CASSLSSGTGYGYTF.